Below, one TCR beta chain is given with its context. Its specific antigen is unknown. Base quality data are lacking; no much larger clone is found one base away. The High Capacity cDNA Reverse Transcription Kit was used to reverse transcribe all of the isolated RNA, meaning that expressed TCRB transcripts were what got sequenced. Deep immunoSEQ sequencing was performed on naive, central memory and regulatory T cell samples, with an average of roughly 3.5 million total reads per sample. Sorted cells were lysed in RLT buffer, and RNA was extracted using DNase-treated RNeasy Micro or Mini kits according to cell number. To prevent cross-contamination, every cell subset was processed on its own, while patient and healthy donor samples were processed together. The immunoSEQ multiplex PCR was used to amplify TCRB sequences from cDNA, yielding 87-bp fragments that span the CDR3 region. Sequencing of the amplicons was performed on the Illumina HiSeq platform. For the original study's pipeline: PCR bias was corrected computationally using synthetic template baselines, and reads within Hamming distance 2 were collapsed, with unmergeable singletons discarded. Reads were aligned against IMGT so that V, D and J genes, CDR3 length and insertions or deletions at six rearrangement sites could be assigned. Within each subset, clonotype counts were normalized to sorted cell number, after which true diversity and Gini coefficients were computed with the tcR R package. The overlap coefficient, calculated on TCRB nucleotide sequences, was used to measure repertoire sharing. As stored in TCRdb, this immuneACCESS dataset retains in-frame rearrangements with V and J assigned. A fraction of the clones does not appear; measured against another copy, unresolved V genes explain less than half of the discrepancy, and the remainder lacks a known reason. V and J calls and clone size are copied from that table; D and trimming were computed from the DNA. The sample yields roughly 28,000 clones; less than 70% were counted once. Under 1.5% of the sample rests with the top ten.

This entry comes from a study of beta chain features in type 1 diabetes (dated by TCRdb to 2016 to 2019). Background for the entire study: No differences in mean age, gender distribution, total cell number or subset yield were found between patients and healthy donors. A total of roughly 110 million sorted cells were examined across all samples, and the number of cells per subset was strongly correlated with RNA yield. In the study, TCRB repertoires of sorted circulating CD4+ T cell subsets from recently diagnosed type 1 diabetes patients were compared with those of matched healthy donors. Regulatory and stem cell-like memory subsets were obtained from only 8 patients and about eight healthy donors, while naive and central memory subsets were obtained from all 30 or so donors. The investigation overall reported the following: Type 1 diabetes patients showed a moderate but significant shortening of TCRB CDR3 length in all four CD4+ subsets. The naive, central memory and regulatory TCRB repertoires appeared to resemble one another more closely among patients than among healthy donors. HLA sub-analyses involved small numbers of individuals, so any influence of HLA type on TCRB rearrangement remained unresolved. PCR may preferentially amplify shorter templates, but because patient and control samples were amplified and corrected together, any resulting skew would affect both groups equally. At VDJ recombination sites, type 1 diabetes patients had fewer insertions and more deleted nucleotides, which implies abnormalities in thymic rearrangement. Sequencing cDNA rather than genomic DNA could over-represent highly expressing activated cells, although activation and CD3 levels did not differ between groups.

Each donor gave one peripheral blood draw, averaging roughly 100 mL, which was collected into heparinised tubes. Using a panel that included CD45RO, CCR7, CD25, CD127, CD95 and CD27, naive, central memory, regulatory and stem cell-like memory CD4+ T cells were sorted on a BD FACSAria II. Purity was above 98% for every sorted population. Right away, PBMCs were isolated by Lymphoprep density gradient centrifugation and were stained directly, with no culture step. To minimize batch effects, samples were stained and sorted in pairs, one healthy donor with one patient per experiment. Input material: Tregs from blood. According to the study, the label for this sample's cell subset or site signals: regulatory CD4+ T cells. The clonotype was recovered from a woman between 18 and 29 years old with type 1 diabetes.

The DNA reads TGTGCCAGCAGGGGGGGACAGGGAGGCGAGCAGTACTTC. Its amino acids are CASRGGQGGEQYF. The chain couples TRBV28 to TRBJ2-7, with 9 bases in between that match TRBD1. Per the germline V gene, MDHEN is the CDR1 and SYDVKM is the CDR2. The CDR3 covers 13 residues, taking in both the cysteine and the phenylalanine. Only the CDR3 part of the read is kept: 39 bases, read in frame from the first base. V lost 6 bases and J lost 6 bases, and the count of bases not matched to a germline gene is 6.